This T cell receptor beta chain was documented in a study of cytomegalovirus exposure and HLA in healthy donors. With regard to this clone: Its antigen is unknown. The sample contains more than one DNA sequence encoding this CDR3.

There are 18 residues in the CDR3. Deletions cut 4 bases from V and 1 base from J, with 23 bases between. Per the germline V gene, CDR1 is GTSNPN and CDR2 is SVGIG (reference sequence). Findings of the study overall: An analysis was carried out at a later point. It showed that HLA-associated TCR beta chains were more clonally expanded than equally common non-associated chains. At a 0.05 false discovery rate, a later analysis found approximately 15,000 TCR beta sequences to be associated with HLA alleles. It was reported in a later analysis that an Asian-associated ancestry cluster showed fewer N-insertions than the roughly 670-donor mean. The productive fraction for most TCR beta V segments was about 90% or about 30% in an earlier analysis.

60 Vbeta and 13 Jbeta primers were used in PCR. Assay used: immunoSEQ multiplex PCR; TCRdb lists only in-frame clones, some missing. There are around 130,000 clones in the sample; 80% to 85% occur only once, and roughly 2.2% lies in the top ten. The V and J genes are TRBV30 and TRBJ2-4; D perhaps matches TRBD2 (7 bases). Sequenced: PBMCs. The TCR was taken from a woman in her thirties or forties in good health and CMV-seronegative. In DNA, the CDR3 is TGTGCCTGGAAACAGAAGGGGGGAGGTAGCGGGGCCAAAAACATTCAGTACTTC. Protein sequence: CAWKQKGGGSGAKNIQYF.